The sample holds a few counts of the clone carrying this TCR beta chain. This entry is derived from a study of blood T cell repertoires in COVID-19. As for the study in general: Acute and convalescent COVID-19 samples came from the United States, Italy and Spain. From T cells, B-cell-depleted T cells, or PBMCs came the material, which was cDNA or gDNA.

How the authors handled the data: Reference gene primer amplification gave estimated nucleated cell counts. Only in-frame clones appear in the TCRdb table, and some are missing; sequencing was by immunoSEQ multiplex PCR. V and J calls and clone size follow that table, whereas D and trimming were derived from the DNA. This repertoire shows more than 35,000 clones, roughly 90% found once; its top ten account for about 32%. Trimming cost V 1 base and J 0 bases, with 18 bases left between them. This CDR3 region has 18 residues. The germline gives CDR1 SGHTA, CDR2 FQGNSA. This chain links TRBV7-2 with TRBJ2-5; a weak D match, TRBD2 (6 bases). The source of this sequence is a man between 65 and 85 years old with active COVID-19. Sequenced: peripheral blood. The chain's CDR3 is CASSLGGFAGWYQETQYF. The CDR3 coding sequence is TGTGCCAGCAGCTTAGGGGGATTCGCGGGATGGTACCAAGAGACCCAGTACTTC.